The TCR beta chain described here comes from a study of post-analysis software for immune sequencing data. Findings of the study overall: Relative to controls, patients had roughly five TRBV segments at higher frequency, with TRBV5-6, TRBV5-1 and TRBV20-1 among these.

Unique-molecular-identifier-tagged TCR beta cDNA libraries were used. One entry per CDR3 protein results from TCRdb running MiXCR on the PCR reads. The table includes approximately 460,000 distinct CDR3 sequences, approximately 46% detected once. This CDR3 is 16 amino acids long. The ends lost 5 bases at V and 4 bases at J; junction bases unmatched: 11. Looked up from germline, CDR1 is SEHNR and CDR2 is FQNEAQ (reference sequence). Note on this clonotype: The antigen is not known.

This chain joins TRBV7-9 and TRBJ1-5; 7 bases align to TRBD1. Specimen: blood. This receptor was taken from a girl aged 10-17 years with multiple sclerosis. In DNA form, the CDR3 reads TGTGCCAGCAGCCGGACCGGACAGGCCCCAAATCAGCCCCAGCATTTT. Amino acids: CASSRTGQAPNQPQHF.